This T cell receptor beta chain emerged from a study of blood T cell repertoires in COVID-19. Study-level background: PBMCs, B-cell-depleted T cells, or T cells provided the cDNA or gDNA that made up the material.

Methods used by the authors: From reference gene primer amplification, estimates of nucleated cell counts were derived. Repertoires were generated with immunoSEQ multiplex PCR, while TCRdb's copy carries only in-frame clones and drops some. The DNA was the basis for D and trimming; V, J and clone size are from that table. The table shows about 130,000 clones, with approximately 86% occurring only once. From germline, CDR1 is SGHRS and CDR2 YFSETQ. V was pared by 4 bases and J by 5 bases, with 18 bases between. CDR3 length: 15 amino acids. This chain uses TRBV5-1 with TRBJ1-1; tentatively, D is TRBD1 (5 bases). This TCR derives from a woman aged 50 to 60 who had recovered from COVID-19. The source material was peripheral blood. CDR3 DNA: TGCGCCAGCAGCAACGGAGTGGGGGGAAGGACTGAAGCTTTCTTT. Protein: CASSNGVGGRTEAFF.